These T cell receptor beta chains were read from a single sample in a study of OX40 agonist ivuxolimab in advanced cancers. Method: immunoSEQ multiplex PCR; TCRdb's copy keeps in-frame clones and lacks some. Of tens of thousands of clones listed, more than 75% are singletons. The sequencing here drew on CD4+ or CD8+ T cells sorted from blood, taken in a trial of the OX40 agonist ivuxolimab. These receptors were obtained from an adult with an advanced solid tumor such as melanoma, head and neck, liver or kidney cancer. Each CDR3 is given with its conserved first and last residue. Each record gives: clone size, D gene, V gene, CDR3 length, J gene, CDR3 DNA, CDR3 protein. D genes are given only for firm matches. Clone size appears in some rows only: once, few, many, or a class for an expanded clone.

abundance: NA
d_gene: NA
v_gene: TRBV6-5
len: 13
j_gene: TRBJ1-2
CDR3nt: TGTGCCAGCAGTTACGTTGGGGGTAACGGCTACACCTTC
CDR3aa: CASSYVGGNGYTF

abundance: NA
d_gene: NA
v_gene: TRBV11-3
len: 13
j_gene: TRBJ1-2
CDR3nt: TGTGCCAGCAGCTCGAGTGTCGGCTATGGCTACACCTTC
CDR3aa: CASSSSVGYGYTF

abundance: few
d_gene: NA
v_gene: TRBV27
len: 16
j_gene: TRBJ2-5
CDR3nt: TGTGCCAGCAGTTTATTCTTTGGGGGGGGCGCAGAGACCCAGTACTTC
CDR3aa: CASSLFFGGGAETQYF

abundance: NA
d_gene: NA
v_gene: TRBV19
len: 16
j_gene: TRBJ2-2
CDR3nt: TGTGCCAGTAGTATATTTGCTCGGGGGTCCGACGGGGAGCTGTTTTTT
CDR3aa: CASSIFARGSDGELFF

abundance: NA
d_gene: NA
v_gene: TRBV7-6
len: 13
j_gene: TRBJ1-2
CDR3nt: TGTGCCAGCAGTCCCGACAGTAACTATGGCTACACCTTC
CDR3aa: CASSPDSNYGYTF

abundance: NA
d_gene: NA
v_gene: TRBV27
len: 14
j_gene: TRBJ2-7
CDR3nt: TGTGCCAGCAGTCCCCTCAGGAGCTCCTACGAGCAGTACTTC
CDR3aa: CASSPLRSSYEQYF

abundance: NA
d_gene: NA
v_gene: TRBV5-4
len: 13
j_gene: TRBJ2-7
CDR3nt: TGTGCCAGCAGCCCGGGACCAGCCTACGAGCAGTACTTC
CDR3aa: CASSPGPAYEQYF

abundance: NA
d_gene: NA
v_gene: TRBV5-6
len: 11
j_gene: TRBJ1-1
CDR3nt: TGTGCCAGCAGCTGGGGCACTGAAGCTTTCTTT
CDR3aa: CASSWGTEAFF

abundance: NA
d_gene: TRBD1
v_gene: TRBV28
len: 14
j_gene: TRBJ1-2
CDR3nt: TGTGCCAGCAGTCCTGGACAGGCATTTCTGGGCTACACCTTC
CDR3aa: CASSPGQAFLGYTF

abundance: NA
d_gene: TRBD1
v_gene: TRBV6-6
len: 15
j_gene: TRBJ1-1
CDR3nt: TGTGCCAGCAGTTACTCACAGGGGATGAACACTGAAGCTTTCTTT
CDR3aa: CASSYSQGMNTEAFF

abundance: NA
d_gene: TRBD2
v_gene: TRBV9
len: 17
j_gene: TRBJ2-1
CDR3nt: TGTGCCAGCAGCGTCCGTCCACTAGCGGCCTCCTACAATGAGCAGTTCTTC
CDR3aa: CASSVRPLAASYNEQFF

abundance: NA
d_gene: TRBD1
v_gene: TRBV7-2
len: 15
j_gene: TRBJ2-5
CDR3nt: TGTGCCAGCAGCTCACGGGACAGGGATCAAGAGACCCAGTACTTC
CDR3aa: CASSSRDRDQETQYF

abundance: NA
d_gene: TRBD2
v_gene: TRBV4-1
len: 15
j_gene: TRBJ2-3
CDR3nt: TGCGCCAGCAGCTTACTTAGCGGGGCCACAGATACGCAGTATTTT
CDR3aa: CASSLLSGATDTQYF

abundance: few
d_gene: NA
v_gene: TRBV4-3
len: 15
j_gene: TRBJ2-5
CDR3nt: TGCGCCAGCAGCCAAGGAGGCGGAGTGCTAGAGACCCAGTACTTC
CDR3aa: CASSQGGGVLETQYF

abundance: NA
d_gene: NA
v_gene: TRBV4-3
len: 16
j_gene: TRBJ1-4
CDR3nt: TGCGCCAGCAGCCAAGATCTTGAGGCAGAACATGAAAAACTGTTTTTT
CDR3aa: CASSQDLEAEHEKLFF

abundance: few
d_gene: NA
v_gene: TRBV29-1
len: 11
j_gene: TRBJ1-1
CDR3nt: TGCAGCGTTGAAGTTAACACTGAAGCTTTCTTT
CDR3aa: CSVEVNTEAFF

abundance: NA
d_gene: NA
v_gene: TRBV9
len: 17
j_gene: TRBJ1-4
CDR3nt: TGTGCCAGCAGCGTAGATTCTATTGGTACAACTAATGAAAAACTGTTTTTT
CDR3aa: CASSVDSIGTTNEKLFF

abundance: NA
d_gene: TRBD1
v_gene: TRBV7-9
len: 15
j_gene: TRBJ2-3
CDR3nt: TGTGCCAGCAGCTTAGTTGAGGGGGCGATGGATACGCAGTATTTT
CDR3aa: CASSLVEGAMDTQYF

abundance: few
d_gene: NA
v_gene: TRBV7-9
len: 12
j_gene: TRBJ1-1
CDR3nt: TGTGCCAGCAGCCCAGGAGGGACTGAAGCTTTCTTT
CDR3aa: CASSPGGTEAFF

abundance: once
d_gene: NA
v_gene: TRBV6-6
len: 16
j_gene: TRBJ1-4
CDR3nt: TGTGCCAGCAGTTATACGGAGCAGGGAACTAATGAAAAACTGTTTTTT
CDR3aa: CASSYTEQGTNEKLFF

abundance: once
d_gene: TRBD1
v_gene: TRBV9
len: 13
j_gene: TRBJ2-7
CDR3nt: TGTGCCAGCAGCGGAAGACAGGGCTACGAGCAGTACTTC
CDR3aa: CASSGRQGYEQYF

abundance: NA
d_gene: NA
v_gene: TRBV11-2
len: 13
j_gene: TRBJ2-5
CDR3nt: TGTGCCAGCAGCCTAGGACCTGGCTGGGACCAGTACTTC
CDR3aa: CASSLGPGWDQYF

abundance: NA
d_gene: TRBD2
v_gene: TRBV7-9
len: 16
j_gene: TRBJ2-7
CDR3nt: TGTGCCAGCAGCTTAGGGGCTAGCGGTCCTTACTACGAGCAGTACTTC
CDR3aa: CASSLGASGPYYEQYF

abundance: NA
d_gene: TRBD2
v_gene: TRBV5-1
len: 17
j_gene: TRBJ2-7
CDR3nt: TGCGCCAGCTCGGGACTAGCGGGAGGGCACCGTATCGACGAGCAGTACTTC
CDR3aa: CASSGLAGGHRIDEQYF

abundance: once
d_gene: TRBD2
v_gene: TRBV5-6
len: 14
j_gene: TRBJ2-7
CDR3nt: TGTGCCAGCAGCTCTAGCGGGGGATCCTACGAGCAGTACTTC
CDR3aa: CASSSSGGSYEQYF

abundance: once
d_gene: NA
v_gene: TRBV18
len: 18
j_gene: TRBJ1-5
CDR3nt: TGTGCCAGCTCACCCCTTGAATCTCCTCTATATAGCAATCAGCCCCAGCATTTT
CDR3aa: CASSPLESPLYSNQPQHF

abundance: NA
d_gene: TRBD1
v_gene: TRBV9
len: 12
j_gene: TRBJ1-1
CDR3nt: TGTGCCAGCAGCCCTGGACAGGATGAAGCTTTCTTT
CDR3aa: CASSPGQDEAFF

abundance: NA
d_gene: NA
v_gene: TRBV30
len: 17
j_gene: TRBJ1-1
CDR3nt: TGTGCCTGGAGTAAAGGGTGGCCAGGACGATCGAGGGTAAAAGCTTTCTTT
CDR3aa: CAWSKGWPGRSRVKAFF

abundance: NA
d_gene: TRBD2
v_gene: TRBV27
len: 16
j_gene: TRBJ2-1
CDR3nt: TGTGCCAGCAGTTTATCGGGCGGGGGGGCGTACAATGAGCAGTTCTTC
CDR3aa: CASSLSGGGAYNEQFF

abundance: NA
d_gene: TRBD2
v_gene: TRBV27
len: 14
j_gene: TRBJ2-5
CDR3nt: TGTGCCAGCTCAGGGGGACTAGCGGGGCAGGGACAGAACTTC
CDR3aa: CASSGGLAGQGQNF

abundance: NA
d_gene: NA
v_gene: TRBV6-1
len: 15
j_gene: TRBJ2-4
CDR3nt: TGTGCCAGCAGTGAGGAAGGGAGGTCCAAAAACATTCAGTACTTC
CDR3aa: CASSEEGRSKNIQYF

abundance: NA
d_gene: NA
v_gene: TRBV19
len: 13
j_gene: TRBJ1-1
CDR3nt: TGTGCCAGTAGTCCAGGGGAGAACACTGAAGCTTTCTTT
CDR3aa: CASSPGENTEAFF

abundance: NA
d_gene: NA
v_gene: TRBV27
len: 13
j_gene: TRBJ2-7
CDR3nt: TGTGCCAGCAGTTTTGGGGGGTCCTACGAGCAGTACTTC
CDR3aa: CASSFGGSYEQYF

abundance: once
d_gene: NA
v_gene: TRBV13
len: 18
j_gene: TRBJ2-6
CDR3nt: TGTGCCAGCAGCTATTCATCCAGGGAGCTCTCTGGGGCCAACGTCCTGACTTTC
CDR3aa: CASSYSSRELSGANVLTF

abundance: NA
d_gene: NA
v_gene: TRBV9
len: 13
j_gene: TRBJ2-7
CDR3nt: TGTGCCAGCAGCGGAGGGGGGGACAACGAGCAGTACTTC
CDR3aa: CASSGGGDNEQYF

abundance: once
d_gene: NA
v_gene: TRBV6-5
len: 14
j_gene: TRBJ1-5
CDR3nt: TGTGCCAGTGTACAGGGTTGGGGGAATCAGCCCCAGCATTTT
CDR3aa: CASVQGWGNQPQHF

abundance: NA
d_gene: TRBD2
v_gene: TRBV7-6
len: 20
j_gene: TRBJ2-1
CDR3nt: TGTGCCAGCAGCTCTCAAGCAGGGGGGACTAGCGGGAATCCGTTCAATGAGCAGTTCTTC
CDR3aa: CASSSQAGGTSGNPFNEQFF

abundance: NA
d_gene: TRBD2
v_gene: TRBV4-3
len: 17
j_gene: TRBJ2-1
CDR3nt: TGCGCCAGCAGCCGTGGACTAGCGGGAGTGACCTACAATGAGCAGTTCTTC
CDR3aa: CASSRGLAGVTYNEQFF

abundance: NA
d_gene: NA
v_gene: TRBV27
len: 15
j_gene: TRBJ2-3
CDR3nt: TGTGCCAGCAGTTTATCGATAGGCCAGACAGATACGCAGTATTTT
CDR3aa: CASSLSIGQTDTQYF

abundance: NA
d_gene: NA
v_gene: TRBV27
len: 14
j_gene: TRBJ2-5
CDR3nt: TGTGCCAGCAGTCCACTGACAAGCCAAGAGACCCAGTACTTC
CDR3aa: CASSPLTSQETQYF

abundance: NA
d_gene: TRBD1
v_gene: TRBV6-5
len: 15
j_gene: TRBJ1-4
CDR3nt: TGTGCCAGCAGTTATGGACAGGCAACTAATGAAAAACTGTTTTTT
CDR3aa: CASSYGQATNEKLFF

abundance: NA
d_gene: NA
v_gene: TRBV11-1
len: 12
j_gene: TRBJ1-1
CDR3nt: TGTGCCAGCAGCTTAGAAGGCCCTGGAGCTTTCTTT
CDR3aa: CASSLEGPGAFF

abundance: few
d_gene: NA
v_gene: TRBV30
len: 13
j_gene: TRBJ1-1
CDR3nt: TGTGCCTGGACCAGGACGGTGAACACTGAAGCTTTCTTT
CDR3aa: CAWTRTVNTEAFF

abundance: NA
d_gene: TRBD1
v_gene: TRBV6-1
len: 17
j_gene: TRBJ1-6
CDR3nt: TGTGCCAGCAGTGAACCCGGACAGGGGTCCTATAATTCACCCCTCCACTTT
CDR3aa: CASSEPGQGSYNSPLHF

abundance: NA
d_gene: NA
v_gene: TRBV29-1
len: 11
j_gene: TRBJ2-3
CDR3nt: TGCAGCGTCGGCGTTGCAAATACGCAGTATTTT
CDR3aa: CSVGVANTQYF

abundance: once
d_gene: NA
v_gene: TRBV2
len: 18
j_gene: TRBJ2-5
CDR3nt: TGTGCCAGCAGACACACCCCAGGACAGGGAGGGGCCCAAGAGACCCAGTACTTC
CDR3aa: CASRHTPGQGGAQETQYF

abundance: NA
d_gene: NA
v_gene: TRBV11-2
len: 14
j_gene: TRBJ2-5
CDR3nt: TGTGCCAGCAGCCCCACGAGTGACCAAGAGACCCAGTACTTC
CDR3aa: CASSPTSDQETQYF

abundance: NA
d_gene: NA
v_gene: TRBV4-3
len: 16
j_gene: TRBJ1-1
CDR3nt: TGCGCCAGCAGCCTAATTCGTGAGGTCGGGAACACTGAAGCTTTCTTT
CDR3aa: CASSLIREVGNTEAFF

abundance: NA
d_gene: NA
v_gene: TRBV27
len: 15
j_gene: TRBJ1-1
CDR3nt: TGTGCCAGCAGTGCCTCGACAGGCTGGAACACTGAAGCTTTCTTT
CDR3aa: CASSASTGWNTEAFF

abundance: NA
d_gene: NA
v_gene: TRBV15
len: 16
j_gene: TRBJ2-5
CDR3nt: TGTGCCACCAGCAGAGGTACCCGACTAGAACAAGAGACCCAGTACTTC
CDR3aa: CATSRGTRLEQETQYF

abundance: NA
d_gene: NA
v_gene: TRBV4-2
len: 15
j_gene: TRBJ2-1
CDR3nt: TGTGCCAGCAGCCAAGATCGGACGGGTAACAATGAGCAGTTCTTC
CDR3aa: CASSQDRTGNNEQFF

abundance: NA
d_gene: NA
v_gene: TRBV27
len: 12
j_gene: TRBJ2-7
CDR3nt: TGTGCCAGCAGTTTCCTCCAAGGCGAGCAGTACTTC
CDR3aa: CASSFLQGEQYF

abundance: NA
d_gene: NA
v_gene: TRBV5-1
len: 14
j_gene: TRBJ2-7
CDR3nt: TGCGCCAGCAGCTTCTCGGTTGGGACCTACGAGCAGTACTTC
CDR3aa: CASSFSVGTYEQYF

abundance: NA
d_gene: TRBD2
v_gene: TRBV6-5
len: 16
j_gene: TRBJ2-5
CDR3nt: TGTGCCAGCAGTTACTCACTAGCGAGGTGGCAAGAGACCCAGTACTTC
CDR3aa: CASSYSLARWQETQYF